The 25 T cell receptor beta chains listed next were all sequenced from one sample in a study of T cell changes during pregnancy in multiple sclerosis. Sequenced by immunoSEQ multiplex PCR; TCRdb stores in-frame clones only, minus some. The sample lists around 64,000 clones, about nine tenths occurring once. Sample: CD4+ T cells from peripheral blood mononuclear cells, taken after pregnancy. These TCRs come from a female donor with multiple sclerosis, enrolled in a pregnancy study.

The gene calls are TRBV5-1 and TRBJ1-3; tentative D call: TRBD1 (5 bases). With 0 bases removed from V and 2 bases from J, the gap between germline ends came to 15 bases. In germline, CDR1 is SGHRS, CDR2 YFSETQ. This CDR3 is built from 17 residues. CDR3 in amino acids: CASSLDSGGSPGNTIYF. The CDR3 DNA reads TGCGCCAGCAGCTTGGATTCTGGGGGGTCTCCTGGAAACACCATATATTTT.

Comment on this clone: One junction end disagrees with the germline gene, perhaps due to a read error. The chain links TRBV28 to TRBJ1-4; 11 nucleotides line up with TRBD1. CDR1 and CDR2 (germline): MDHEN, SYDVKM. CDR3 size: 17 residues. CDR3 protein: CASSLRTTGTGGEKLLF. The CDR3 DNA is TGTGCCAGCAGTTTGAGGACGACCGGGACAGGGGGTGAAAAACTGCTTTTT.

The CDR3 sequence is CASSQQSSYNSPLHF. Here the CDR3 DNA reads TGTGCCAGTAGCCAACAGAGCTCCTATAATTCACCCCTCCACTTT. The chain uses TRBV19 and TRBJ1-6; D unresolved. CDR3 length: 15 amino acids. CDR1 and CDR2 (germline): LNHDA, SQIVND (reference sequence). Between the trimmed V and J ends, which lost 6 bases and 0 bases, there was a span of 9 bases.

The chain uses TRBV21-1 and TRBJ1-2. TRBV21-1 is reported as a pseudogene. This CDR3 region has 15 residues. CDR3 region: CASSKRGTTRGGYTF. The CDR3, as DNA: TGTGCCAGCAGCAAGCGCGGGACTACGAGGGGAGGCTACACCTTC.

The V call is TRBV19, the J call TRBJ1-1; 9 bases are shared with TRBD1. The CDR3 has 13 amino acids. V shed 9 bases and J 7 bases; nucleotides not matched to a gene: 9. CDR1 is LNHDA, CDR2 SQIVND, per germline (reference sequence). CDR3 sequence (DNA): TGTGCCAGCCGATCACAGGGGGCCGATGAAGCTTTCTTT. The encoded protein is CASRSQGADEAFF.

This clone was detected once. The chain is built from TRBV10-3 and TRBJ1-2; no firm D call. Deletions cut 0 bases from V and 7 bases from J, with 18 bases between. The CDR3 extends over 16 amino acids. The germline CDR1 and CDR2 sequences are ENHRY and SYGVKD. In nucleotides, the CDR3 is TGTGCCATCAGTGAGTCGGGAGCTCCAGGTAGTGTTGGCTACACCTTC. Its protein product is CAISESGAPGSVGYTF.

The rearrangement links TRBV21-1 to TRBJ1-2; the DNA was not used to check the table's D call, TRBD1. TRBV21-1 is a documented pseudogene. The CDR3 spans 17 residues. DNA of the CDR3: TGTGCCAGCAGCAAACAACTTGACAGGGAACCTTCTCGAGGCTACACCTTC. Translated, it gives CASSKQLDREPSRGYTF.

CDR3 sequence (DNA): TGTGCCAGCAGTCCTACCTTCAATCAGCCCCAGCATTTT. Residues: CASSPTFNQPQHF. The chain combines TRBV6-1 with TRBJ1-5; D gene ambiguous. The germline V and J ends were trimmed by 5 bases and 3 bases, with 8 bases remaining between them. The CDR3 length is 13 residues. Germline V CDR1 and CDR2: MNHNS, SASEGT.

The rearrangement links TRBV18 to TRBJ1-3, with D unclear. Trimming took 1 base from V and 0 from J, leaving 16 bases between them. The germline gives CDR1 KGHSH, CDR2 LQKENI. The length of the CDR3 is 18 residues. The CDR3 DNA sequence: TGTGCCAGCTCACCACTGACACCTCAGGTCCGCTCTGGAAACACCATATATTTT. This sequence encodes CASSPLTPQVRSGNTIYF.

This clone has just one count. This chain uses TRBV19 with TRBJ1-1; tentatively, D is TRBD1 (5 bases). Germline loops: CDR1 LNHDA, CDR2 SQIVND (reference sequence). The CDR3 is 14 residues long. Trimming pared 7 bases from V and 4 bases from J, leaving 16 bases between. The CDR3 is CASTVRVDGTEAFF. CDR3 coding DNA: TGTGCCAGTACGGTCAGGGTTGATGGCACTGAAGCTTTCTTT.

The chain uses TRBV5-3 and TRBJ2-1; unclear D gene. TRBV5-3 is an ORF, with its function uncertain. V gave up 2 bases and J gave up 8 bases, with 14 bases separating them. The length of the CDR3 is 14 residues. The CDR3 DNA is TGTGCCAGAAGCTTTTGGGCAGTCTATCATGAGCAGTTCTTC. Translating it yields CARSFWAVYHEQFF.

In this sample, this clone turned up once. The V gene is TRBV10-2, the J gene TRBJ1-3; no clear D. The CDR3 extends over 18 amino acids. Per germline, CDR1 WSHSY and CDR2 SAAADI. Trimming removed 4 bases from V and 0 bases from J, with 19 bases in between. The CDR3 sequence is CASSAEGPLSPSGNTIYF. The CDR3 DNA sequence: TGCGCCAGCAGTGCTGAGGGCCCTTTAAGCCCCTCTGGAAACACCATATATTTT.

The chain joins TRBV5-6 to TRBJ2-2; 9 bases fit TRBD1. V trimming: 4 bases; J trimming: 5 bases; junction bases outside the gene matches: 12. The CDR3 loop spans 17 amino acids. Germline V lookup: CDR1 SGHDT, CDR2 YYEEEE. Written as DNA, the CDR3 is TGTGCCAGCAGCCCGCTAATCGACAGGGGGTGGACCGGGGAGCTGTTTTTT. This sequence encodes CASSPLIDRGWTGELFF.

Written as DNA, the CDR3 is TGTGCCAGCAGATCCCGGGGAGCGGGAGGGCCCCTTACCGACAATGAGCAGTTCTTC. Its translation: CASRSRGAGGPLTDNEQFF. This rearrangement joins TRBV7-2 to TRBJ2-1; TRBD2 matches 10 bases. The CDR3 loop spans 19 amino acids. CDR1 and CDR2 (germline): SGHTA, FQGNSA. V shed 6 bases and J 5 bases; nucleotides not matched to a gene: 19.

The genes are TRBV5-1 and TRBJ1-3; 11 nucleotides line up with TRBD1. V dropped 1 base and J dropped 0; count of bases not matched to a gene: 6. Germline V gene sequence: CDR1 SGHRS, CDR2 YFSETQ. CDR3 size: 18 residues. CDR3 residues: CASSLLLGQGDSGNTIYF. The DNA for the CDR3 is TGCGCCAGCAGCTTGCTACTGGGACAGGGGGACTCTGGAAACACCATATATTTT. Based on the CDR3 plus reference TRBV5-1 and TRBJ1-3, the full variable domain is KAGVTQTPRYLIKTRGQQVTLSCSPISGHRSVSWYQQTPGQGLQFLFEYFSETQRNKGNFPGRFSGRQFSNSRSEMNVSTLELGDSALYLCASSLLLGQGDSGNTIYFGEGSWLTVV.

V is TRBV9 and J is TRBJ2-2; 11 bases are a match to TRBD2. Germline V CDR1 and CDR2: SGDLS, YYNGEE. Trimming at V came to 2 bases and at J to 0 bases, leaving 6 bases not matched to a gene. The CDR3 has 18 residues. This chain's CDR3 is CASSVPLAGGTNTGELFF. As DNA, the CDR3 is TGTGCCAGCAGCGTCCCCCTAGCGGGAGGAACGAACACCGGGGAGCTGTTTTTT.

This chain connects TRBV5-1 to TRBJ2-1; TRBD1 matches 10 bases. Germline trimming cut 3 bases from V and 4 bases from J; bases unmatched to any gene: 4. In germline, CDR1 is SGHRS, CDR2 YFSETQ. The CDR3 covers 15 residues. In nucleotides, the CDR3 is TGCGCCAGCAGCTCCGGGACAGGGGATTACAATGAGCAGTTCTTC. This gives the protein CASSSGTGDYNEQFF.

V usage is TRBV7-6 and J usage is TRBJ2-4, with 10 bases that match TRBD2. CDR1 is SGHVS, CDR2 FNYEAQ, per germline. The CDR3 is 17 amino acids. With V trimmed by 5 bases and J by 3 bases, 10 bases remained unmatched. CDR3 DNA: TGTGCCAGCAGCCCCTTGGCTAGCGGGAGTCGCAAAAACATTCAGTACTTC. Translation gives CASSPLASGSRKNIQYF.

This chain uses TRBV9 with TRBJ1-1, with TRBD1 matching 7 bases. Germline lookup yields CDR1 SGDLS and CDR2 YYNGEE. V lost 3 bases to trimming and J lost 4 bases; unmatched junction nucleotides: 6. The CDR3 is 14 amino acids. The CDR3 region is CASSAQGVGTEAFF. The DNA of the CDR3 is TGTGCCAGCAGCGCGCAGGGGGTTGGCACTGAAGCTTTCTTT.

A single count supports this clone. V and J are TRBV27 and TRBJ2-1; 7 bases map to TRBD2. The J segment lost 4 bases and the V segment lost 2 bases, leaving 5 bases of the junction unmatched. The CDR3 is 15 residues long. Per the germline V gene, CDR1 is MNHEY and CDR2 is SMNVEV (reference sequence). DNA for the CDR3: TGTGCCAGCAGTTTAAACGGGGAGGGTTACAATGAGCAGTTCTTC. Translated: CASSLNGEGYNEQFF.

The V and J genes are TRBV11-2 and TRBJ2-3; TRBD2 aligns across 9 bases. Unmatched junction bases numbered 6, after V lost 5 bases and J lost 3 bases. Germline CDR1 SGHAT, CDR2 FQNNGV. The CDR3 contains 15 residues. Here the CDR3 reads CASSPGTSPTDTQYF. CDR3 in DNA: TGTGCCAGCAGCCCAGGGACTAGCCCGACAGATACGCAGTATTTT.

The CDR3 coding sequence is TGTGCCAGCAGCTTATATGAACAGGGGAGCTCCTACAATGAGCAGTTCTTC. Amino acid sequence: CASSLYEQGSSYNEQFF. The chain is built from TRBV5-4 and TRBJ2-1; TRBD1 agrees at 7 bases. V trimming: 2 bases; J trimming: 0 bases; junction bases outside the gene matches: 8. The CDR3 consists of 17 residues. Germline V lookup: CDR1 SGHNT, CDR2 YYREEE (reference sequence).

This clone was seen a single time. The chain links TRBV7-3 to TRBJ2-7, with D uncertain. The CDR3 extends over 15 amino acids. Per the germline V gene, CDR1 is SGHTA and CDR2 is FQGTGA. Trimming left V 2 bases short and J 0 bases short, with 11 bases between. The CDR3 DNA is TGTGCCAGCAGCTTATCCCCAGCGAGCTCCTACGAGCAGTACTTC. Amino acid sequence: CASSLSPASSYEQYF.

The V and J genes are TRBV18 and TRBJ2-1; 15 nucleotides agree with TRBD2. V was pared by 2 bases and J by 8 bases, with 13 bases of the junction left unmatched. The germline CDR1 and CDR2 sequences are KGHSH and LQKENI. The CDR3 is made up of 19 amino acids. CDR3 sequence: CASSPEILRTSGGAHEQFF. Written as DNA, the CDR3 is TGTGCCAGCTCACCAGAAATTTTGAGGACTAGCGGGGGGGCACATGAGCAGTTCTTC. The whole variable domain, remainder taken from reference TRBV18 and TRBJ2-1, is NAGVMQNPRHLVRRRGQEARLRCSPMKGHSHVYWYRQLPEEGLKFMVYLQKENIIDESGMPKERFSAEFPKEGPSILRIQQVVRGDSAAYFCASSPEILRTSGGAHEQFFGPGTRLTVL.

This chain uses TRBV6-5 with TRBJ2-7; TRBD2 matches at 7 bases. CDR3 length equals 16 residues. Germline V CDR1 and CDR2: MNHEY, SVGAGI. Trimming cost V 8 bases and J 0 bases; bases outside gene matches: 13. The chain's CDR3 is CASRSPAGDSSYEQYF. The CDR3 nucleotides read TGTGCCAGCCGTTCGCCCGCGGGGGATAGCTCCTACGAGCAGTACTTC.